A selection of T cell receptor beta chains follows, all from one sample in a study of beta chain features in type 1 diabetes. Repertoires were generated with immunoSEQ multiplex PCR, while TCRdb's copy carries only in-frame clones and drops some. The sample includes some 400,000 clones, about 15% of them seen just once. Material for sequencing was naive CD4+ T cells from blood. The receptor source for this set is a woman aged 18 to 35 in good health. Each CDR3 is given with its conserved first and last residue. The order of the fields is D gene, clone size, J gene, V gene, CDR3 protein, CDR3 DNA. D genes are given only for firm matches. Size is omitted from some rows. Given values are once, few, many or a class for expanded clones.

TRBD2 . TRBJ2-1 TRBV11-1 CASSPHAGDNNEQFF TGTGCCAGCAGCCCCCACGCGGGAGATAACAATGAGCAGTTCTTC
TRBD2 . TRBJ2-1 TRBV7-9 CAISPREGPYNEQFF TGTGCCATCTCCCCCCGGGAGGGACCTTACAATGAGCAGTTCTTC
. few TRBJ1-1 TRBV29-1 CSAALRGNTEAFF TGCAGCGCCGCCCTCCGGGGGAACACTGAAGCTTTCTTT
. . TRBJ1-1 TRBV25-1 CASSGGSTEAFF TGTGCCAGCAGTGGTGGGAGCACTGAAGCTTTCTTT
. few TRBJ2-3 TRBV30 CAWSPRQATQYF TGTGCCTGGAGCCCTAGACAGGCTACGCAGTATTTT
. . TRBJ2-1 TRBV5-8 CAVCGPSYNEQFF TGTGCTGTGTGCGGGCCCTCCTACAATGAGCAGTTCTTC
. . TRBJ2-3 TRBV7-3 CASSWGPGTDTQYF TGTGCCAGCAGCTGGGGCCCCGGGACAGATACGCAGTATTTT
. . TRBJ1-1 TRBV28 CASSLIALRRAEAFF TGTGCCAGCAGTTTAATCGCCCTAAGACGGGCTGAAGCTTTCTTT
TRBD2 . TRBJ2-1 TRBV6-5 CASSYSTSGRFNQFF TGTGCCAGCAGTTACTCGACTAGCGGCCGATTCAATCAGTTCTTC
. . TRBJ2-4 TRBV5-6 CASSFDGRSDIQYF TGTGCCAGCAGCTTCGATGGGCGTTCGGACATTCAGTACTTC
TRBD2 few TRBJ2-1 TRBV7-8 CASSLDPGLAGGLNNEQFF TGTGCCAGCAGCTTAGACCCGGGACTAGCGGGAGGCCTAAACAATGAGCAGTTCTTC
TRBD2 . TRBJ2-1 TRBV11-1 CASSSFRGSGSGSYNEQFF TGTGCCAGCAGCTCATTCCGGGGGAGCGGGAGCGGCTCCTACAATGAGCAGTTCTTC
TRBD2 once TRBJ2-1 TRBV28 CASQAPGLVGNEQFF TGTGCCAGCCAAGCTCCGGGACTAGTAGGCAATGAGCAGTTCTTC
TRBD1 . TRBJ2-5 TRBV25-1 CASAGQGGETQYF TGTGCCAGCGCGGGACAGGGGGGAGAGACCCAGTACTTC
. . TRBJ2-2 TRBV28 CASSSAGSGNTGELFF TGTGCCAGCAGTTCGGCGGGTAGCGGTAACACCGGGGAGCTGTTTTTT
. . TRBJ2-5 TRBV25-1 CASSNTFVPQGFRETQYF TGTGCCAGCAGCAACACGTTCGTCCCTCAGGGGTTCCGGGAGACCCAGTACTTC
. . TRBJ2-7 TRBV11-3 CASSLAAGEQYF TGTGCCAGCAGCTTAGCTGCGGGTGAGCAGTACTTC
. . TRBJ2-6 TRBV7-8 CASSFFQASGANVLTF TGTGCCAGCAGCTTTTTCCAGGCCTCTGGGGCCAACGTCCTGACTTTC
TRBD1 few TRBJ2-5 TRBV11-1 CASSSRDRGSKTQYF TGTGCCAGCAGCTCCCGGGACAGGGGGTCGAAGACCCAGTACTTC
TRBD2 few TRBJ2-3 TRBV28 CASTSGRATDTQYF TGTGCCAGTACTAGCGGGAGGGCTACGGATACGCAGTATTTT
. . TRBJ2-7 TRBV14 CASSHSAGNYEQYF TGTGCCAGCAGCCACTCAGCAGGCAATTACGAGCAGTACTTC
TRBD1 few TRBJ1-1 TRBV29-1 CSVPGQVNTEAFF TGCAGCGTTCCAGGACAGGTTAACACTGAAGCTTTCTTT
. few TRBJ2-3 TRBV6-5 CASSYTTGTDTQYF TGTGCCAGCAGTTACACGACAGGCACAGATACGCAGTATTTT
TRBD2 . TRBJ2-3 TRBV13 CASSLLAGARTDTQYF TGTGCCAGCAGCCTACTAGCGGGAGCTCGCACAGATACGCAGTATTTT
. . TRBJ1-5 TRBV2 CASSGEQGNQPQHF TGTGCCAGCAGTGGGGAACAGGGTAATCAGCCCCAGCATTTT
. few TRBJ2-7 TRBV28 CASSLWRGENAHEQYF TGTGCCAGCAGTTTATGGAGAGGAGAAAACGCCCACGAGCAGTACTTC
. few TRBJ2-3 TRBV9 CASSLDREADTQYF TGTGCCAGCAGCCTCGACAGGGAGGCAGATACGCAGTATTTT
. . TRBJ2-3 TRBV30 CAWNPGTDTQYF TGTGCCTGGAATCCGGGCACAGATACGCAGTATTTT
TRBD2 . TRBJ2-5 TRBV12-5 CASGLHGLAGGPETQYF TGTGCTAGTGGTTTGCACGGACTAGCGGGAGGGCCGGAGACCCAGTACTTC
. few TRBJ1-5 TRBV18 CASSLDRNQPQHF TGTGCCAGCTCCCTCGACAGGAATCAGCCCCAGCATTTT
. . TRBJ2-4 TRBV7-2 CASSLEDIRTAIQYF TGTGCCAGCAGCTTAGAAGACATCCGGACAGCGATTCAGTACTTC
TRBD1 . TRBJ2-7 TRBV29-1 CSDYTHRGKQYF TGCAGCGATTATACCCACAGGGGCAAGCAGTACTTC
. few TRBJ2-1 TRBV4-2 CASSQGNRRALSGEQFF TGTGCCAGCAGCCAAGGAAACAGGAGGGCCCTCTCCGGTGAGCAGTTCTTC
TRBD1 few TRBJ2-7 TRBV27 CATSSMGQYEQYF TGTGCCACATCTTCGATGGGACAGTACGAGCAGTACTTC
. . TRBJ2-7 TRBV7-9 CASSRGNTGTTYEQYF TGTGCCAGCAGCCGAGGAAATACCGGGACAACCTACGAGCAGTACTTC
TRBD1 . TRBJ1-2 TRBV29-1 CSVERTGWRGYTF TGCAGCGTTGAAAGGACAGGGTGGCGTGGCTACACCTTC
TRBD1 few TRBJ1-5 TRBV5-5 CASGTGLAQPQHF TGTGCCAGCGGGACAGGGCTCGCTCAGCCCCAGCATTTT
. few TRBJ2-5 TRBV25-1 CASRDPGVETQYF TGTGCCAGCAGGGACCCCGGGGTGGAGACCCAGTACTTC
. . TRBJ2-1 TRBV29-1 CSVQPPQYEQFF TGCAGCGTACAGCCGCCTCAATACGAGCAGTTCTTC
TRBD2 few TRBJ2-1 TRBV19 CASSIGTRPYNEQFF TGTGCCAGTAGTATAGGGACTAGACCCTACAATGAGCAGTTCTTC
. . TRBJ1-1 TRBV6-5 CASSIMKHSGTEAFF TGTGCCAGCAGTATAATGAAACACTCGGGCACTGAAGCTTTCTTT
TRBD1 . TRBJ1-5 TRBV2 CASSGTGTGNQPQHF TGTGCCAGCAGTGGGACAGGGACGGGCAATCAGCCCCAGCATTTT
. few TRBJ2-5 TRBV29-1 CSVVTEYQETQYF TGCAGCGTGGTTACAGAGTACCAAGAGACCCAGTACTTC
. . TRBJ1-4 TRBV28 CASSSGHPNEKLFF TGTGCCAGCAGTTCAGGACATCCAAATGAAAAACTGTTTTTT
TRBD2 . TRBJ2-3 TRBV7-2 CASSLPGASGRYTTDTQYF TGTGCCAGCAGCCTCCCCGGGGCTAGCGGGAGGTACACCACAGATACGCAGTATTTT
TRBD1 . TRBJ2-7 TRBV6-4 CARRVTGQGGEQYF TGTGCCAGAAGAGTAACGGGACAGGGAGGCGAGCAGTACTTC
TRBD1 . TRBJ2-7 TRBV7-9 CASSLVRDRGYEQYF TGTGCCAGCAGCTTAGTCCGGGACAGAGGATACGAGCAGTACTTC
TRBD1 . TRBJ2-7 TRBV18 CASSPGTGPGEQYF TGTGCCAGCTCACCCGGGACAGGACCAGGTGAGCAGTACTTC
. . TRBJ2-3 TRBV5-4 CASSTTTDTQYF TGTGCCAGCAGCACTACCACAGATACGCAGTATTTT